This T cell receptor (beta chain) was retrieved from a study of CD8 T cells in Susac syndrome. This CDR3 comprises 11 residues. Germline assignment: CDR1 SQVTM and CDR2 ANQGSEA. Trimming removed 2 bases at V and 10 bases at J, with 11 bases between. With random hexamers, reverse transcription was performed on about 0.45 to 1 ug of RNA. Using its own MiXCR run on the immunoSEQ multiplex PCR reads, TCRdb lists one record per CDR3 protein. The repertoire holds around 200,000 distinct CDR3 sequences, with 95% as singletons. This receptor was obtained from a human donor with multiple sclerosis. Source material: CD4+ T cells from PBMCs. The chain uses TRBV29-1 and TRBJ1-2, with D hard to call. CDR3 bases: TGCAGCGTTGAAAGCGGTCTTTCCTACACCTTC. As protein: CSVESGLSYTF.